A single T cell receptor (beta chain) is shown here with its context. PBMCs were stained for CD3, CD4 and CD8, and CD4+ and CD8+ T cells were sorted. In each case, RNA was isolated and then reverse transcribed into cDNA as the sequencing template. Produced via immunoSEQ multiplex PCR; TCRdb's table is partial and in-frame only. The sample includes roughly 150,000 clones, about 53% of them seen just once. The entry originates in a study of CD8+ T cells in alopecia areata. Germline V lookup: CDR1 SNHLY, CDR2 FYNNEI. This CDR3 contains 15 residues. Trimming took off 2 bases at V and 8 bases at J, with 16 bases between the two ends.

This clonotype was sampled from a human donor with alopecia areata. This material consisted of CD8+ T cells sorted from blood, taken at week 0. This chain uses TRBV2 with TRBJ2-1; D might be TRBD2 (5 bases). In DNA, the CDR3 is TGTGCCAGCAGTGAACATCAACGCGGGTTGGATGAGCAGTTCTTC. Amino acids: CASSEHQRGLDEQFF.